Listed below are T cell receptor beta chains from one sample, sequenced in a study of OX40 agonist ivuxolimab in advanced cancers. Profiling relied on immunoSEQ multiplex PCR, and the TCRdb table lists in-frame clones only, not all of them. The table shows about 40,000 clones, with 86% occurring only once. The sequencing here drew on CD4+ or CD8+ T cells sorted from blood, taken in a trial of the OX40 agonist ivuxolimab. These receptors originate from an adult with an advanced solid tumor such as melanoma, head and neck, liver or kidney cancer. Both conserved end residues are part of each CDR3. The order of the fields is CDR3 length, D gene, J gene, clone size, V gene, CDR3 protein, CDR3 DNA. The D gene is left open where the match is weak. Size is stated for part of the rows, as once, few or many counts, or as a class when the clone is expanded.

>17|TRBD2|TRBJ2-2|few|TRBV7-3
CASSLKGTSGSTGELFF
TGTGCCAGCAGCTTAAAGGGGACTAGCGGGTCCACCGGGGAGCTGTTTTTT
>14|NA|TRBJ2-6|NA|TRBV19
CASSSSSGANVLTF
TGTGCCAGTAGCTCGAGCTCTGGGGCCAACGTCCTGACTTTC
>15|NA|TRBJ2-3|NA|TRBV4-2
CASSLAGASTDTQYF
TGTGCCAGCAGCCTAGCAGGGGCTAGCACAGATACGCAGTATTTT
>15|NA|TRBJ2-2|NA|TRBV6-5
CASSIGQESTGELFF
TGTGCCAGCAGTATCGGCCAGGAGAGTACCGGGGAGCTGTTTTTT
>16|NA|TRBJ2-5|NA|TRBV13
CASSLGDGYSRETQYF
TGTGCCAGCAGCTTAGGGGACGGATACTCACGGGAGACCCAGTACTTC
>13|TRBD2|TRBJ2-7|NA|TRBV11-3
CASSGGGSYEQYF
TGTGCCAGCTCCGGGGGGGGGAGCTACGAGCAGTACTTC
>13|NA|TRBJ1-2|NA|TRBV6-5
CASSSKGGYGYTF
TGTGCCAGCAGTTCCAAGGGGGGTTATGGCTACACCTTC
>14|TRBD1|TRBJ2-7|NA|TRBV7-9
CASSRAGGSYEQYF
TGTGCCAGCAGCCGAGCAGGGGGTAGCTACGAGCAGTACTTC
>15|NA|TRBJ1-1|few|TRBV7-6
CASSLMDGGSTEAFF
TGTGCCAGCAGCTTAATGGACGGTGGGAGCACTGAAGCTTTCTTT
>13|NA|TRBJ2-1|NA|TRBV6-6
CASSSGTRGEQFF
TGTGCCAGCAGTTCCGGGACTCGGGGTGAGCAGTTCTTC
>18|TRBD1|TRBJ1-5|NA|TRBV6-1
CASSGDRGLDMGNQPQHF
TGTGCCAGCAGTGGGGACAGGGGCCTGGATATGGGCAATCAGCCCCAGCATTTT
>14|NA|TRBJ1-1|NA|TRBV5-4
CASSSLGEDTEAFF
TGTGCCAGCAGTTCCCTCGGAGAGGACACTGAAGCTTTCTTT
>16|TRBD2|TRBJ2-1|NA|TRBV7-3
CASSSTSSGGAYEQFF
TGTGCCAGCAGCTCCACGTCTAGCGGGGGGGCGTATGAGCAGTTCTTC
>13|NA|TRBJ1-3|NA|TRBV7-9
CASSAGSRGTIYF
TGTGCCAGCAGCGCAGGGTCCAGGGGCACCATATATTTT
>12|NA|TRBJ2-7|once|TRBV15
CATSRSGYEQYF
TGTGCCACCAGCAGGTCGGGCTACGAGCAGTACTTC
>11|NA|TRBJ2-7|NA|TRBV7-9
CASSLIDEQYF
TGTGCCAGCAGCTTAATCGACGAGCAGTACTTC
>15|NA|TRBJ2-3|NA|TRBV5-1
CASSLVAGGADTQYF
TGCGCCAGCAGCTTGGTGGCAGGAGGCGCAGATACGCAGTATTTT
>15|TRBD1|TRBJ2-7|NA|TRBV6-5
CASGLRGQGGYEQYF
TGTGCCAGCGGCCTGAGGGGACAGGGAGGGTACGAGCAGTACTTC
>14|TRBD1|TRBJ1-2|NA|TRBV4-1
CASSQRTGKYGYTF
TGCGCCAGCAGCCAAAGGACAGGGAAGTATGGCTACACCTTC
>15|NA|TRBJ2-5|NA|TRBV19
CASSKGLRRAETQYF
TGTGCCAGTAGTAAAGGACTTCGGAGGGCAGAGACCCAGTACTTC
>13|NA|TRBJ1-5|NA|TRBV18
CASSPGPDQPQHF
TGTGCCAGCTCACCAGGGCCGGATCAGCCCCAGCATTTT
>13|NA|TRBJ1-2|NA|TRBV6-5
CASSPTVNYGYTF
TGTGCCAGCAGTCCGACGGTTAACTATGGCTACACCTTC
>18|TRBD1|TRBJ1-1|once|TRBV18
CASSPMTGEYLLNTEAFF
TGTGCCAGCTCACCAATGACAGGGGAGTACCTTCTGAACACTGAAGCTTTCTTT
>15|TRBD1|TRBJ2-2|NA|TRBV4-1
CASSQTGGFTGELFF
TGCGCCAGCAGCCAAACAGGGGGCTTCACCGGGGAGCTGTTTTTT
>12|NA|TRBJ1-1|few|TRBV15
CATSMGDTEAFF
TGTGCCACCAGCATGGGGGACACTGAAGCTTTCTTT
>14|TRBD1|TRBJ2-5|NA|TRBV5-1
CASSVTGGMETQYF
TGCGCCAGCAGCGTGACAGGGGGTATGGAGACCCAGTACTTC
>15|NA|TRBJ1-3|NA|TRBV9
CASSSKNGWRNTIYF
TGTGCCAGCAGCTCCAAGAACGGGTGGAGAAACACCATATATTTT
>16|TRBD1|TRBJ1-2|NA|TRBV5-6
CASSDGTAKGLYGYTF
TGTGCCAGCAGCGACGGGACAGCAAAAGGGCTCTATGGCTACACCTTC
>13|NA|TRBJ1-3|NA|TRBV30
CAWTAGSGNTIYF
TGTGCCTGGACGGCCGGCTCTGGAAACACCATATATTTT
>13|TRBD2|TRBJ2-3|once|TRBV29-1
CSVESDSGDTQYF
TGCAGCGTTGAATCCGATAGCGGGGATACGCAGTATTTT
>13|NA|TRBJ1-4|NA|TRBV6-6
CASRKTVAVGLFF
TGTGCCAGCAGAAAGACAGTAGCCGTGGGACTGTTTTTT
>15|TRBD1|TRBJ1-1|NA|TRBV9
CASSVGGQGTTEAFF
TGTGCCAGCAGCGTAGGGGGACAGGGGACCACTGAAGCTTTCTTT
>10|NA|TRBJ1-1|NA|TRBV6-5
CASGRVSTFF
TGTGCCAGCGGCCGAGTGTCCACTTTCTTT
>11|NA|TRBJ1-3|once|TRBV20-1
CSAREGNTIYF
TGCAGTGCTAGAGAGGGAAACACCATATATTTT
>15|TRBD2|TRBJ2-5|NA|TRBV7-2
CASSLSAGGGETQYF
TGTGCCAGCAGCTTATCAGCGGGGGGAGGGGAGACCCAGTACTTC
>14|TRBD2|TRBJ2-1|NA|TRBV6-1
CASSESVGGNEQFF
TGTGCCAGCAGTGAATCTGTGGGGGGGAATGAGCAGTTCTTC
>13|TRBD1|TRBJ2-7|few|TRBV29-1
CSVGPDRGYEQYF
TGCAGCGTCGGGCCGGACAGGGGCTACGAGCAGTACTTC
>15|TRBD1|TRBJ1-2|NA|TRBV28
CASSPRTGYNYGYTF
TGTGCCAGCAGCCCAAGGACAGGGTATAACTATGGCTACACCTTC
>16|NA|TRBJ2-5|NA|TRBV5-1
CASSPEQGWEGETQYF
TGCGCCAGCAGCCCTGAACAGGGGTGGGAGGGAGAGACCCAGTACTTC
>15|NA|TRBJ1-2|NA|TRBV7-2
CASSLDSSGPYGYTF
TGTGCCAGCAGCTTAGACAGTTCCGGCCCCTATGGCTACACCTTC
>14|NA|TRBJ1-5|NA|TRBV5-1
CASSLQGPNQPQHF
TGCGCCAGCAGCTTGCAGGGGCCCAATCAGCCCCAGCATTTT
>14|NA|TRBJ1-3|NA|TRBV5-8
CASTLGISGNTIYF
TGTGCCAGCACCCTAGGGATCTCTGGAAACACCATATATTTT
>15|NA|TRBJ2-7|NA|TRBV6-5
CASRPDPAGQYEQYF
TGTGCCAGCAGACCGGACCCAGCTGGCCAATACGAGCAGTACTTC
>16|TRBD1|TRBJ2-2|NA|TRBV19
CASSPRQGRAGGELFF
TGTGCCAGTAGTCCCCGACAGGGTCGGGCGGGCGGGGAGCTGTTTTTT
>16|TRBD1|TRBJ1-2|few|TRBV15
CATSSRDRAWDYGYTF
TGTGCCACCAGCAGCCGGGACAGGGCTTGGGACTATGGCTACACCTTC
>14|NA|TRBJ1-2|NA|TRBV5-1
CASSLGQPLYGYTF
TGCGCCAGCAGCTTGGGACAGCCTCTTTATGGCTACACCTTC
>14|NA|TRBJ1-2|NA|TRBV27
CASSDPRRNYGYTF
TGTGCCAGCAGTGATCCGCGGCGCAACTATGGCTACACCTTC
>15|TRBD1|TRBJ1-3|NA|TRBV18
CASSLADREGNTIYF
TGTGCCAGCTCACTAGCCGACAGGGAAGGAAACACCATATATTTT
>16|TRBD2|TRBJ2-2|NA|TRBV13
CASSLWGTTNTGELFF
TGTGCCAGCAGCTTATGGGGGACTACCAACACCGGGGAGCTGTTTTTT
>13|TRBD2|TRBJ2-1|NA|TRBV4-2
CASSQDPGGAVFF
TGTGCCAGCAGCCAAGATCCCGGGGGGGCCGTGTTCTTC